The entry that follows covers one T cell receptor beta chain sequence. Original processing notes: Amplification of reference gene primers was used by the study to estimate nucleated cell counts. Assay used: immunoSEQ multiplex PCR; TCRdb lists only in-frame clones, some missing. That table is the source of V, J and clone size, and D and trimming were worked out from the DNA. This table holds 120,000 or so clones, around 74% found once. This sample stems from a study of blood T cell repertoires in COVID-19. Across the study: Sites across the United States, Italy and Spain contributed samples from acute and convalescent COVID-19.

Sequencing was performed on peripheral blood. The receptor was derived from a man aged 55 to 70 with acute or convalescent COVID-19.

The CDR3: CSASSTGASQPQHF. The CDR3 DNA follows: TGCAGTGCTAGTTCCACAGGGGCGAGTCAGCCCCAGCATTTT. This sequence joins TRBV20-1 and TRBJ1-5, with 7 bases aligning to TRBD1. The CDR3 has 14 residues. Per germline, CDR1 DFQATT and CDR2 SNEGSKA (reference sequence). V shed 3 bases, J shed 6 bases, and the junction held 8 bases outside the gene matches.